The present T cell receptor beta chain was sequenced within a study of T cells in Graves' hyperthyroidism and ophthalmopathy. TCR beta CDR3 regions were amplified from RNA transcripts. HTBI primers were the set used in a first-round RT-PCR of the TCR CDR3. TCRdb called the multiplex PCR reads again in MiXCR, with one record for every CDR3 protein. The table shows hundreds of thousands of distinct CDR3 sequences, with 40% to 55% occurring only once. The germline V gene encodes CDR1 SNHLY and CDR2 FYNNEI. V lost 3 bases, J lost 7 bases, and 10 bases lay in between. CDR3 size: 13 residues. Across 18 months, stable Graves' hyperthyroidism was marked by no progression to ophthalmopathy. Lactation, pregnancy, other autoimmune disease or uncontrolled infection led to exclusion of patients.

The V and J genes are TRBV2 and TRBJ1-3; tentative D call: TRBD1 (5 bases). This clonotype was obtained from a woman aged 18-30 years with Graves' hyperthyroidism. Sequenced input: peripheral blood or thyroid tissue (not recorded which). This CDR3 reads CASSDRVNNTIYF. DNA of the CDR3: TGTGCCAGCAGTGACAGGGTGAATAACACCATATATTTT. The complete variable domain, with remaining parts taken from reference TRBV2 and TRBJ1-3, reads EPEVTQTPSHQVTQMGQEVILRCVPISNHLYFYWYRQILGQKVEFLVSFYNNEISEKSEIFDDQFSVERPDGSNFTLKIRSTKLEDSAMYFCASSDRVNNTIYFGEGSWLTVV.